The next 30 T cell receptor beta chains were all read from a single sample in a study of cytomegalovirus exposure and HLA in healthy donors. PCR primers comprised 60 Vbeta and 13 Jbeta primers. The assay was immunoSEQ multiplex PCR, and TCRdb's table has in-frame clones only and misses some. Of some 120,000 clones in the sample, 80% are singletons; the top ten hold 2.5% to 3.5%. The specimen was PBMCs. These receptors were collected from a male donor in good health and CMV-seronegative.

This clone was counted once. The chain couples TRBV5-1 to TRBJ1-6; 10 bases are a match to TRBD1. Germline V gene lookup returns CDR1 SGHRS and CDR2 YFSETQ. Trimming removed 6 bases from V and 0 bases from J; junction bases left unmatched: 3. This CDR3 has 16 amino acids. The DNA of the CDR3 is TGCGCCAGCACGGACAGGGGGGTCTCCTATAATTCACCCCTCCACTTT. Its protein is CASTDRGVSYNSPLHF.

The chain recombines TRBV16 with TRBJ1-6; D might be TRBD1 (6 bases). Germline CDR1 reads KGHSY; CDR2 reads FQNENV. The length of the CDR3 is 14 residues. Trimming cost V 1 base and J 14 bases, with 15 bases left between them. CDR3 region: CASSQFVRGGTLHF. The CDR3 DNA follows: TGTGCCAGCAGCCAATTCGTTAGGGGGGGAACCCTCCACTTT.

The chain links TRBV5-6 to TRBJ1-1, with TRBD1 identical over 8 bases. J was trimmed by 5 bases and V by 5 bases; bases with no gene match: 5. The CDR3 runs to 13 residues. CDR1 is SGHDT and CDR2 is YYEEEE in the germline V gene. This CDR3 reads CASSYDRGTEAFF. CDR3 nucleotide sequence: TGTGCCAGCAGTTATGACAGGGGAACTGAAGCTTTCTTT.

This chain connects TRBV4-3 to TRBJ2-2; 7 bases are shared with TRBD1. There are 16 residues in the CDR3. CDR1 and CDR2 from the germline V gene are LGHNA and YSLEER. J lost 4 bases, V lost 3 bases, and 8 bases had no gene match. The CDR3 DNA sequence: TGCGCCAGCAGCCATTGGGGGACAGTCCGCACCGGGGAGCTGTTTTTT. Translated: CASSHWGTVRTGELFF.

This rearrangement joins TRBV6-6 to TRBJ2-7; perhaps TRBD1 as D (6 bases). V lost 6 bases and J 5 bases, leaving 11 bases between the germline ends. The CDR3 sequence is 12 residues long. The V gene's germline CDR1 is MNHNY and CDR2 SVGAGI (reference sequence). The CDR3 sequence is CASSPGDNEQYF. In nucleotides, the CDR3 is TGTGCCAGCAGCCCAGGGGACAACGAGCAGTACTTC.

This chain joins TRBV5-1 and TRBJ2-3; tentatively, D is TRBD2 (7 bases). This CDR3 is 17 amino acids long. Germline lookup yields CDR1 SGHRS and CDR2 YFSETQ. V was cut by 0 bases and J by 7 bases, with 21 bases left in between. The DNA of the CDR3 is TGCGCCAGCAGCTTGGCCATCACGCCAGGGGAGGGAAATACGCAGTATTTT. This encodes CASSLAITPGEGNTQYF.

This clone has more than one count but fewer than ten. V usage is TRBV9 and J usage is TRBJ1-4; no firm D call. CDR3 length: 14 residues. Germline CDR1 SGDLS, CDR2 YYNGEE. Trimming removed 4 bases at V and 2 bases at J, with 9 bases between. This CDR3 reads CASSLAGTNEKLFF. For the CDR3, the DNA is TGTGCCAGCAGCCTCGCGGGGACTAATGAAAAACTGTTTTTT.

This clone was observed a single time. The CDR3: CASSLQFQGVIQETQYF. As DNA, the CDR3 is TGTGCCAGCAGCTTACAGTTCCAGGGGGTGATCCAAGAGACCCAGTACTTC. The chain combines TRBV7-6 with TRBJ2-5, with 7 bases aligning to TRBD1. Germline CDR1 SGHVS, CDR2 FNYEAQ. CDR3 length: 17 residues. Trimming cost V 2 bases and J 1 base; bases outside gene matches: 10.

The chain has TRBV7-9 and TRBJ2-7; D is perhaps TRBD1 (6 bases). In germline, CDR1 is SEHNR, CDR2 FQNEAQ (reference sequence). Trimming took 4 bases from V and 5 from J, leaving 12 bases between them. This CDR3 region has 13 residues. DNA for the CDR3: TGTGCCAGCAGCTCCCCAGGGGCCGACGAGCAGTACTTC. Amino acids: CASSSPGADEQYF.

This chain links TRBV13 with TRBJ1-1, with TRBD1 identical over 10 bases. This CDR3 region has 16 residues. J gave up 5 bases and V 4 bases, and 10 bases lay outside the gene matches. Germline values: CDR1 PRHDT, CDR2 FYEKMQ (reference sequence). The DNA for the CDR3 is TGTGCCAGCAGCTCGCAGCCCGGGACAGGGGTTACTGAAGCTTTCTTT. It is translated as CASSSQPGTGVTEAFF.

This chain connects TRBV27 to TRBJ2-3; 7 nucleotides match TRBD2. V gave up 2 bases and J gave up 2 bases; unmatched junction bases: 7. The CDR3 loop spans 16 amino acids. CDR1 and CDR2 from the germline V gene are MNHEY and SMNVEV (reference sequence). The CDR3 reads CASSLLSAGYTDTQYF. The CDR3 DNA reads TGTGCCAGCAGTTTACTATCAGCGGGGTACACAGATACGCAGTATTTT.

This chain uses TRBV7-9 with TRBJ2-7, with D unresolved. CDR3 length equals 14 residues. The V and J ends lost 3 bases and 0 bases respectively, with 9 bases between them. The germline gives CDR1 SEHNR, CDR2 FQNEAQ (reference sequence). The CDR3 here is CASSFGGASYEQYF. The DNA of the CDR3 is TGTGCCAGCAGCTTTGGCGGAGCCTCCTACGAGCAGTACTTC.

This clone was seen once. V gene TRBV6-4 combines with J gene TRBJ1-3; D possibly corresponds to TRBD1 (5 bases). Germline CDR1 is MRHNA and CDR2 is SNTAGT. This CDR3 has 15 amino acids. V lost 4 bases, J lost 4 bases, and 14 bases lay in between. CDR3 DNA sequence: TGTGCCAGCAGTGGCTTGGGGGGTTCCGGAAACACCATATATTTT. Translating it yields CASSGLGGSGNTIYF.

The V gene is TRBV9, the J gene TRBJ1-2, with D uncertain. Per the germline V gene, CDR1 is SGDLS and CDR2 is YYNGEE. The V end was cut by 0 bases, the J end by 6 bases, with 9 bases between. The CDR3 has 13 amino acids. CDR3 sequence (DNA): TGTGCCAGCAGCGTAGGAGGGCGGGATGGCTACACCTTC. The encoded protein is CASSVGGRDGYTF. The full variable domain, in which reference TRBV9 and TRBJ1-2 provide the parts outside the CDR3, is DSGVTQTPKHLITATGQRVTLRCSPRSGDLSVYWYQQSLDQGLQFLIQYYNGEERAKGNILERFSAQQFPDLHSELNLSSLELGDSALYFCASSVGGRDGYTFGSGTRLTVV.

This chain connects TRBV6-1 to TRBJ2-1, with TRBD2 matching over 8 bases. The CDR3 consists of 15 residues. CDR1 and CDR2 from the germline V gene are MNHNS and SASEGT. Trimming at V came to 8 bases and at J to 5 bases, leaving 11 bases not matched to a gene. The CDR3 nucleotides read TGTGCCAGCGGGTACTTCGGGACTAGAGACAATGAGCAGTTCTTC. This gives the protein CASGYFGTRDNEQFF.

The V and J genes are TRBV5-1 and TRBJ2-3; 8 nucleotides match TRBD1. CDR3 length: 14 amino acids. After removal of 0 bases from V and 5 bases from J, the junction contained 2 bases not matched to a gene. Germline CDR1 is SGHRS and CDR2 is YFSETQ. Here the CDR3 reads CASSLEQGGDTQYF. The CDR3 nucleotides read TGCGCCAGCAGCTTGGAACAGGGGGGAGATACGCAGTATTTT.

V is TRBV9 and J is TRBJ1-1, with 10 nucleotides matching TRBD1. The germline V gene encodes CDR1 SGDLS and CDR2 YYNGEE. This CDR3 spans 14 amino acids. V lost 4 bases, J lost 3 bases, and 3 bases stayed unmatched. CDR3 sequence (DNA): TGTGCCAGCAGCTTCGGGACAGGGGACACTGAAGCTTTCTTT. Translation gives CASSFGTGDTEAFF.

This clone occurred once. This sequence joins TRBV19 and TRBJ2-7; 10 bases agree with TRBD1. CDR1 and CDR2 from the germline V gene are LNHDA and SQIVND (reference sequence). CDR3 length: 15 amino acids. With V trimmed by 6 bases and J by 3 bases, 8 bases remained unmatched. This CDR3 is CASSITGTGVYEQYF. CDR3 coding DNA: TGTGCCAGTAGCATTACCGGGACAGGGGTCTACGAGCAGTACTTC.

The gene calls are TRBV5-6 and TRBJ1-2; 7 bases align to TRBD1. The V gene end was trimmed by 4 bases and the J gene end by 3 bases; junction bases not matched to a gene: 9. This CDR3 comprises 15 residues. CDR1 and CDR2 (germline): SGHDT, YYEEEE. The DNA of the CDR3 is TGTGCCAGCAGCAGATATAGACAGGGAGACTATGGCTACACCTTC. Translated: CASSRYRQGDYGYTF.

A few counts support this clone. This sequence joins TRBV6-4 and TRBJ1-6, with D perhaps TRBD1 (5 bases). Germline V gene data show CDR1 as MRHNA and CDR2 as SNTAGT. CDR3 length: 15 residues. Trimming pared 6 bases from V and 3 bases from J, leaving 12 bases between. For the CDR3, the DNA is TGTGCCAGCAGCTCAGGGCCTGACTATAATTCACCCCTCCACTTT. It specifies CASSSGPDYNSPLHF.

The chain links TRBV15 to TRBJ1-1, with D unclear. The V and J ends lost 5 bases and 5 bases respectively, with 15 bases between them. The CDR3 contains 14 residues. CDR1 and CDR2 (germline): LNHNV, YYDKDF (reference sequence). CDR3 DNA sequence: TGTGCCACCAGCGGGCGGGAGACGGGTACTGAAGCTTTCTTT. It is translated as CATSGRETGTEAFF.

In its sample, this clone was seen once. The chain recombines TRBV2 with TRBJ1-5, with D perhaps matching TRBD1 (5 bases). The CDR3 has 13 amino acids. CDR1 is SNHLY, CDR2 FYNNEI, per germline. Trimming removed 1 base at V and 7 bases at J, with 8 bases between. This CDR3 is CASSEGQGQPQHF. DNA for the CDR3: TGTGCCAGCAGTGAAGGCCAGGGACAGCCCCAGCATTTT.

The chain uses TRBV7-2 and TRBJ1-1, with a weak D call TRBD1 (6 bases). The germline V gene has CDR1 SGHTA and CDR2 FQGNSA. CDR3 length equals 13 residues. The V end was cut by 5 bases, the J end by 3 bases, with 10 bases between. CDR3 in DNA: TGTGCCAGCAGCCGGGACACGTACACTGAAGCTTTCTTT. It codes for CASSRDTYTEAFF.

The CDR3 bases are TGTGCCAGCAGCTTTTGGTCAGGGCCTAACTATGGCTACACCTTC. Translating gives CASSFWSGPNYGYTF. This sequence joins TRBV7-9 and TRBJ1-2, with D possibly TRBD1 on 5 matching bases. Per the germline V gene, CDR1 is SEHNR and CDR2 is FQNEAQ (reference sequence). The CDR3 length is 15 residues. The V end lost 3 bases, the J end lost 0 bases, and 11 bases lay between the germline ends.

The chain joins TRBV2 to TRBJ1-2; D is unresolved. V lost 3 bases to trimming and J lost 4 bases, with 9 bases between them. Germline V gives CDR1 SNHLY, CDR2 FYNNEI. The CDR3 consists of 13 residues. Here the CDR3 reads CASSDAAAYGYTF. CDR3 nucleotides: TGTGCCAGCAGTGATGCGGCAGCCTATGGCTACACCTTC.

The CDR3 DNA sequence: TGCGCCAGCAGCAGCGACAGGGAGCCGAATGAAAAACTGTTTTTT. Encoded protein: CASSSDREPNEKLFF. The chain carries TRBV5-1 and TRBJ1-4, with TRBD1 matching 7 bases. Germline CDR1 reads SGHRS; CDR2 reads YFSETQ. The CDR3 runs to 15 residues. V lost 4 bases to trimming and J lost 5 bases; unmatched junction nucleotides: 8.

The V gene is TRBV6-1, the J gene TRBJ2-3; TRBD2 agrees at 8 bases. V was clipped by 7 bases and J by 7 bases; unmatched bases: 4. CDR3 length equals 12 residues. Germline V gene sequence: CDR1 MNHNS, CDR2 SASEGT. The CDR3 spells CASTGLAYTQYF. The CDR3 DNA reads TGTGCCAGCACAGGACTAGCCTATACGCAGTATTTT.

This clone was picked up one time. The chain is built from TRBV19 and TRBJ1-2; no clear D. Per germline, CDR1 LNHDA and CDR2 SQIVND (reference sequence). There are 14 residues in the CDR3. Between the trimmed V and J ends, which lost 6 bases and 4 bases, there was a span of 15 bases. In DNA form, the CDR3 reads TGTGCCAGTAGCCCCTCACCGCAGGTCTATGGCTACACCTTC. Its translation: CASSPSPQVYGYTF.

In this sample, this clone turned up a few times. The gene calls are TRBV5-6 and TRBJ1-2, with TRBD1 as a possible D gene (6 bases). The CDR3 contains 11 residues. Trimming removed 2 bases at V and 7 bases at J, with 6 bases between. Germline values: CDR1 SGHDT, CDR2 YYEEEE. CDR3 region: CASSLQGGYTF. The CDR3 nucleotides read TGTGCCAGCAGCTTACAGGGTGGCTACACCTTC. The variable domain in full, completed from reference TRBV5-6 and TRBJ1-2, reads DAGVTQSPTHLIKTRGQQVTLRCSPKSGHDTVSWYQQALGQGPQFIFQYYEEEERQRGNFPDRFSGHQFPNYSSELNVNALLLGDSALYLCASSLQGGYTFGSGTRLTVV.

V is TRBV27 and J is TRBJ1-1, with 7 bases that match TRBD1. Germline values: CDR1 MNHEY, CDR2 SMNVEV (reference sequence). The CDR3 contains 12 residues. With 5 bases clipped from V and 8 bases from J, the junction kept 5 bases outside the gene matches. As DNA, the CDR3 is TGTGCCAGCAGTCGACAGGGAGTGGAAGCTTTCTTT. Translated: CASSRQGVEAFF.